This T cell receptor beta chain was profiled in a study of blood T cell repertoires in COVID-19. Across the whole study: Both acute and convalescent COVID-19 samples were obtained from the United States, Italy and Spain. T cells, B-cell-depleted T cells, or PBMCs supplied cDNA or gDNA.

Clones were read by immunoSEQ multiplex PCR, and TCRdb kept only the in-frame ones, dropping some. The sample lists under 300,000 clones; 84% were seen once. The CDR3 spans 17 residues. CDR1 is SGHTA, CDR2 FQGNSA, per germline. With V trimmed by 0 bases and J by 1 base, 5 bases remained unmatched. The sequence derives from a man in his forties who had recovered from COVID-19. The V gene is TRBV7-2, the J gene TRBJ2-3, with TRBD2 identical over 9 bases. Input material: peripheral blood. The CDR3 region is CASSLARAGGGTDTQYF. The CDR3 bases are TGTGCCAGCAGCTTAGCGAGAGCGGGGGGAGGCACAGATACGCAGTATTTT.